This passage covers 18 T cell receptor beta chains from one sample sequenced in a study of blood T cell repertoires in COVID-19. Produced via immunoSEQ multiplex PCR; TCRdb's table is partial and in-frame only. The sample includes tens of thousands of clones, more than 75% of them seen just once. The sequenced sample was peripheral blood. The receptors come from a man aged 45-60 years with active or convalescent COVID-19.

This chain joins TRBV6-5 and TRBJ2-2; tentative D call: TRBD2 (5 bases). Looked up from germline, CDR1 is MNHEY and CDR2 is SVGAGI. This CDR3 has 15 residues. V was cut by 0 bases and J by 4 bases, with 9 bases left in between. Here the CDR3 reads CASSYSIGSTGELFF. The CDR3 DNA reads as TGTGCCAGCAGTTACTCGATTGGGAGCACCGGGGAGCTGTTTTTT.

The rearrangement uses TRBV27 and TRBJ2-3; TRBD2 is a possible D gene (5 bases). CDR3 length: 12 amino acids. In germline, CDR1 is MNHEY, CDR2 SMNVEV (reference sequence). With 7 bases removed from V and 14 bases from J, the gap between germline ends came to 19 bases. The DNA for the CDR3 is TGTGCCAGCATCAACAAGGAGGAGCTCCCGTATTTT. Translation gives CASINKEELPYF.

The V call is TRBV7-9, the J call TRBJ2-7, with 12 bases fitting TRBD1. Germline assignment: CDR1 SEHNR and CDR2 FQNEAQ (reference sequence). V shed 5 bases, J shed 6 bases, and the junction held 8 bases outside the gene matches. The CDR3 runs to 15 residues. The CDR3 here is CASSLTGTGGGEQYF. Here the CDR3 DNA reads TGTGCCAGCAGCCTAACCGGGACAGGGGGCGGCGAGCAGTACTTC. Combining the CDR3 with reference TRBV7-9 and TRBJ2-7 gives the whole variable domain DTGVSQNPRHKITKRGQNVTFRCDPISEHNRLYWYRQTLGQGPEFLTYFQNEAQLEKSRLLSDRFSAERPKGSFSTLEIQRTEQGDSAMYLCASSLTGTGGGEQYFGPGTRLTVT.

This clone was counted a single time. The chain recombines TRBV6-5 with TRBJ1-1, with TRBD1 identical over 12 bases. V trimming: 6 bases; J trimming: 6 bases; junction bases outside the gene matches: 5. Germline-derived CDR1 and CDR2 are MNHEY and SVGAGI. CDR3 length: 14 amino acids. This chain's CDR3 is CASRSGQGASEAFF. DNA of the CDR3: TGTGCCAGCAGATCGGGACAGGGGGCTTCTGAAGCTTTCTTT.

The V gene is TRBV13, the J gene TRBJ1-2; D call uncertain. This CDR3 region has 16 residues. The V and J ends lost 6 bases and 6 bases respectively, with 23 bases between them. The germline CDR1 and CDR2 sequences are PRHDT and FYEKMQ (reference sequence). CDR3 nucleotides: TGTGCCAGCAGACAGTCCCAACGGGGATCGTGGCATGGCTACACCTTC. As protein: CASRQSQRGSWHGYTF. The full variable domain, in which reference TRBV13 and TRBJ1-2 provide the parts outside the CDR3, is AAGVIQSPRHLIKEKRETATLKCYPIPRHDTVYWYQQGPGQDPQFLISFYEKMQSDKGSIPDRFSAQQFSDYHSELNMSSLELGDSALYFCASRQSQRGSWHGYTFGSGTRLTVV.

The chain employs TRBV19 and TRBJ2-1; 10 bases are shared with TRBD1. The CDR3 consists of 15 residues. Trimming took 4 bases from V and 7 from J; bases not matched to a gene: 7. Germline assignment: CDR1 LNHDA and CDR2 SQIVND (reference sequence). The CDR3 loop reads CASSTRDRGGNEQFF. The CDR3 DNA sequence: TGTGCCAGTAGTACCCGGGACAGGGGTGGAAATGAGCAGTTCTTC.

The chain has TRBV7-2 and TRBJ1-5, with D uncertain. Per germline, CDR1 SGHTA and CDR2 FQGNSA. This CDR3 has 14 amino acids. With 2 bases removed from V and 6 bases from J, the gap between germline ends came to 11 bases. The CDR3 spells CASSLLGSPQPQHF. DNA of the CDR3: TGTGCCAGCAGCTTATTGGGCAGTCCTCAGCCCCAGCATTTT. The full variable domain, its missing parts supplied by reference TRBV7-2 and TRBJ1-5, is GAGVSQSPSNKVTEKGKDVELRCDPISGHTALYWYRQSLGQGLEFLIYFQGNSAPDKSGLPSDRFSAERTGGSVSTLTIQRTQQEDSAVYLCASSLLGSPQPQHFGDGTRLSIL.

The CDR3 loop reads CSVYGLANYGYTF. The CDR3 DNA reads as TGCAGCGTATATGGCCTAGCTAACTATGGCTACACCTTC. The chain has TRBV29-1 and TRBJ1-2; D is unresolved. From germline, CDR1 is SQVTM and CDR2 ANQGSEA. This CDR3 region has 13 residues. With 6 bases removed from V and 0 bases from J, the gap between germline ends came to 11 bases.

This clone appeared a few times. The J gene is TRBJ1-2, the V gene TRBV9; the D is unclear. From germline, CDR1 is SGDLS and CDR2 YYNGEE. This CDR3 is 17 amino acids long. Trimming left V 0 bases short and J 9 bases short, with 24 bases between. The CDR3 sequence: CASSVAPGPRGTSSYTF. The CDR3 DNA is TGTGCCAGCAGCGTAGCTCCTGGACCGCGGGGTACGAGCAGCTACACCTTC.

The V call is TRBV3-1 (or the pseudogene TRBV3-2), the J call TRBJ2-5, with 7 bases that match TRBD1. V lost 1 base and J lost 1; bases outside the gene matches: 0. This CDR3 contains 14 residues. Germline CDR1 is LGHDT and CDR2 is YNNKEL (reference sequence). CDR3 region: CASSQAGGQETQYF. In DNA, the CDR3 is TGTGCCAGCAGCCAAGCAGGGGGCCAAGAGACCCAGTACTTC.

V and J are TRBV13 and TRBJ2-1; 10 positions match TRBD2. Germline V gives CDR1 PRHDT, CDR2 FYEKMQ (reference sequence). The CDR3 is 18 residues long. After removal of 4 bases from V and 3 bases from J, the junction contained 12 bases not matched to a gene. The CDR3 protein is CASSSKAFGTSVYNEQFF. CDR3 sequence (DNA): TGTGCCAGCAGCTCAAAAGCCTTCGGGACTAGCGTCTACAATGAGCAGTTCTTC.

V gene TRBV7-2 combines with J gene TRBJ1-2; D might be TRBD1 (6 bases). This CDR3 spans 13 amino acids. CDR1 and CDR2 (germline): SGHTA, FQGNSA. V lost 0 bases to trimming and J lost 8 bases, with 10 bases between them. CDR3 residues: CASSLAMDRGYTF. As DNA, the CDR3 is TGTGCCAGCAGCTTAGCCATGGACAGAGGCTACACCTTC.

This chain connects TRBV6-5 to TRBJ1-2, with a weak D call TRBD1 (6 bases). V lost 5 bases, J lost 2 bases, and 15 bases lay in between. CDR1 MNHEY and CDR2 SVGAGI come from the germline V gene. This CDR3 has 15 amino acids. The CDR3 DNA follows: TGTGCCAGCAGTCTCAAGACAGGACCCAACTATGGCTACACCTTC. Protein: CASSLKTGPNYGYTF.

The chain is built from TRBV4-1 and TRBJ1-6; 11 bases are a match to TRBD1. Germline V CDR1 and CDR2: MGHRA, YSYEKL. V gave up 2 bases and J gave up 10 bases; unmatched junction bases: 16. The CDR3 loop spans 19 amino acids. Written as DNA, the CDR3 is TGCGCCAGCAGCCAAATTATACCCCGGGGACAGGGGGTTTGGTCACCCCTCCACTTT. It encodes CASSQIIPRGQGVWSPLHF.

V is TRBV27 and J is TRBJ1-2; D ambiguous. Trimming took 6 bases from V and 3 from J, leaving 11 bases between them. CDR3 length: 13 residues. Germline CDR1 and CDR2: MNHEY and SMNVEV (reference sequence). DNA for the CDR3: TGTGCCAGCAGGCCCCGGGAAGACTATGGCTACACCTTC. Translating it yields CASRPREDYGYTF.

V is TRBV10-3 and J is TRBJ2-7; D possibly corresponds to TRBD1 (6 bases). Germline V gene sequence: CDR1 ENHRY, CDR2 SYGVKD. The length of the CDR3 is 14 residues. V lost 0 bases to trimming and J lost 7 bases, with 13 bases between them. The CDR3 region is CAISESMRGGEQYF. As DNA, the CDR3 is TGTGCCATCAGTGAGTCTATGAGAGGGGGTGAGCAGTACTTC.

The rearrangement joins TRBV5-5 to TRBJ2-5; a weak D match, TRBD2 (6 bases). The CDR3 loop spans 15 amino acids. V shed 4 bases and J shed 2 bases, with 15 bases lying between them. CDR1 is SGHKS, CDR2 YYEKEE, per germline (reference sequence). CDR3 loop: CASSIIAGFQETQYF. The CDR3 region has the DNA TGTGCCAGCAGCATCATTGCGGGATTTCAAGAGACCCAGTACTTC.

This clone was counted a single time. The chain joins TRBV9 to TRBJ2-1; D may be TRBD1 (5 bases). In germline, CDR1 is SGDLS, CDR2 YYNGEE. V was trimmed by 0 bases and J by 4 bases, leaving 11 bases between them. This CDR3 region has 15 residues. The CDR3 spells CASSVDPQEYNEQFF. The CDR3 DNA reads TGTGCCAGCAGCGTAGATCCACAGGAATACAATGAGCAGTTCTTC.